The 23 T cell receptor beta chains given below trace back to one sample, sequenced in a study of monozygotic twins with inflammatory bowel disease. TCRdb re-called the 5' RACE reads and shows each CDR3 protein once, DNA omitted. Across fewer than 150,000 distinct CDR3 sequences, the top ten clones capture roughly 2.5% of the sample. The material sequenced was blood. These receptors all come from a human donor with ulcerative colitis or Crohn's disease, or a healthy co-twin of an affected twin (not recorded which).

The gene calls are TRBV4-3 and TRBJ1-1. This CDR3 region has 13 residues. The germline CDR1 and CDR2 sequences are LGHNA and YSLEER. The CDR3 loop reads CASSQDRGTEAFF.

The rearrangement links TRBV5-1 to TRBJ1-2. In germline, CDR1 is SGHRS, CDR2 YFSETQ. The CDR3 extends over 13 amino acids. CDR3 region: CASSLDTLYGYTF.

The V gene is TRBV2, the J gene TRBJ2-3; no DNA is available, so the TRBD2 call from TCRdb remains unchecked. Germline-derived CDR1 and CDR2 are SNHLY and FYNNEI. The length of the CDR3 is 17 residues. This CDR3 reads CASSEAPLAVATDTQYF.

The V gene is TRBV20-1, the J gene TRBJ2-1; TCRdb's D gene call, TRBD1, goes unchecked for lack of DNA. The length of the CDR3 is 15 residues. The germline CDR1 and CDR2 sequences are DFQATT and SNEGSKA (reference sequence). The CDR3 spells CSARTGQGRGNEQFF.

The V and J genes are TRBV20-1 and TRBJ2-3. Germline CDR1 is DFQATT and CDR2 is SNEGSKA (reference sequence). This CDR3 is 14 amino acids long. This CDR3 reads CSARDPLAADTQYF.

This chain links TRBV12-3 or TRBV12-4 with TRBJ1-2; the D gene TCRdb calls, TRBD1, cannot be checked with no DNA. This CDR3 region has 13 residues. The CDR3: CASRDTGGPGYTF.

CDR3 region: CASSFRVLTEAFF. The V and J genes are TRBV5-1 and TRBJ1-1; TCRdb outputs TRBD1, but without DNA this stays unchecked. The CDR3 runs to 13 residues. In germline, CDR1 is SGHRS, CDR2 YFSETQ.

This sequence joins TRBV20-1 and TRBJ2-6; TCRdb selects TRBD2, and the lack of DNA leaves this call unchecked. The germline V gene encodes CDR1 DFQATT and CDR2 SNEGSKA (reference sequence). CDR3 length: 15 residues. This CDR3 is CSANQGGRLANVLTF.

V is TRBV5-6 and J is TRBJ1-1. Germline loops: CDR1 SGHDT, CDR2 YYEEEE. The CDR3 is made up of 13 amino acids. The CDR3 here is CASSFFPNTEAFF.

The chain combines TRBV5-1 with TRBJ2-5. Germline V gene data show CDR1 as SGHRS and CDR2 as YFSETQ. The CDR3 has 14 residues. The CDR3: CASSLGGVSETQYF.

V is TRBV18 and J is TRBJ1-2; with no DNA, the TCRdb D assignment of TRBD1 cannot be verified. This CDR3 spans 14 amino acids. CDR1 is KGHSH and CDR2 is LQKENI in the germline V gene. CDR3 in amino acids: CASSSTGFVYGYTF.

The rearrangement links TRBV11-2 to TRBJ2-2; TCRdb outputs TRBD1, but without DNA this stays unchecked. The CDR3 is made up of 16 amino acids. The germline V gene has CDR1 SGHAT and CDR2 FQNNGV. The CDR3 region is CASSFHGTVNTGELFF.

This rearrangement joins TRBV4-2 to TRBJ2-3; the D gene TCRdb calls, TRBD2, cannot be checked with no DNA. The CDR3 sequence is 21 residues long. Germline V CDR1 and CDR2: LGHNA, YNFKEQ. This CDR3 is CASSPKLAGRLPSTSTDTQYF.

This chain connects TRBV7-3 to TRBJ2-5; there is no DNA to check the TCRdb D call of TRBD1. The CDR3 spans 15 residues. From germline, CDR1 is SGHTA and CDR2 FQGTGA. This CDR3 reads CASSLLQGRSETQYF. Filled out from reference TRBV7-3 and TRBJ2-5, the complete variable domain reads GAGVSQTPSNKVTEKGKYVELRCDPISGHTALYWYRQSLGQGPEFLIYFQGTGAADDSGLPNDRFFAVRPEGSVSTLKIQRTERGDSAVYLCASSLLQGRSETQYFGPGTRLLVL.

The chain uses TRBV20-1 and TRBJ2-5. This CDR3 has 13 residues. The germline V gene encodes CDR1 DFQATT and CDR2 SNEGSKA (reference sequence). The CDR3 spells CSASQGFPETQYF.

This chain uses TRBV24-1 with TRBJ2-2; TCRdb proposes TRBD1, but this gene call is untestable without DNA. Looked up from germline, CDR1 is KGHDR and CDR2 is SFDVKD. CDR3 size: 18 residues. The CDR3 protein is CATSGSAWGPPPDGELFF.

The J gene is TRBJ2-7, the V gene TRBV5-6; no DNA is available, so the TRBD1 call from TCRdb remains unchecked. The germline V gene has CDR1 SGHDT and CDR2 YYEEEE. CDR3 length equals 15 residues. CDR3 residues: CASSLVRQVSYEQYF.

V is TRBV19 and J is TRBJ1-1; TCRdb reports TRBD1, a call that lacks DNA to check it against. There are 14 residues in the CDR3. Germline V CDR1 and CDR2: LNHDA, SQIVND (reference sequence). The CDR3 is CASREGVLNTEAFF.

The chain uses TRBV6-8 and TRBJ1-1. Germline V gene data show CDR1 as MNHGY and CDR2 as SAAAGT. The CDR3 totals 14 residues. The CDR3: CASSYSSLNTEAVF.

The chain combines TRBV7-2 with TRBJ2-3; absent DNA, TCRdb's TRBD2 call cannot be checked. The germline CDR1 and CDR2 sequences are SGHTA and FQGNSA. The CDR3 is 16 amino acids. This CDR3 is CASSLKRGAGTDTQYF.

The rearrangement joins TRBV20-1 to TRBJ2-1; TCRdb reports TRBD2, a call that lacks DNA to check it against. This CDR3 is 16 amino acids long. Germline lookup yields CDR1 DFQATT and CDR2 SNEGSKA (reference sequence). CDR3 loop: CSARVWRGGLANEQFF.

The V call is TRBV18, the J call TRBJ2-7; TCRdb designates TRBD1, a call that cannot be tested without DNA. Germline V gives CDR1 KGHSH, CDR2 LQKENI. This CDR3 contains 15 residues. This chain's CDR3 is CASSPLQGGPYEQYF. Full variable domain (remainder filled in from reference TRBV18 and TRBJ2-7): NAGVMQNPRHLVRRRGQEARLRCSPMKGHSHVYWYRQLPEEGLKFMVYLQKENIIDESGMPKERFSAEFPKEGPSILRIQQVVRGDSAAYFCASSPLQGGPYEQYFGPGTRLTVT.

The rearrangement joins TRBV6-4 to TRBJ1-1. CDR1 and CDR2 (germline): MRHNA, SNTAGT. This CDR3 has 13 amino acids. This CDR3 reads CASSDSGNTEAFF.